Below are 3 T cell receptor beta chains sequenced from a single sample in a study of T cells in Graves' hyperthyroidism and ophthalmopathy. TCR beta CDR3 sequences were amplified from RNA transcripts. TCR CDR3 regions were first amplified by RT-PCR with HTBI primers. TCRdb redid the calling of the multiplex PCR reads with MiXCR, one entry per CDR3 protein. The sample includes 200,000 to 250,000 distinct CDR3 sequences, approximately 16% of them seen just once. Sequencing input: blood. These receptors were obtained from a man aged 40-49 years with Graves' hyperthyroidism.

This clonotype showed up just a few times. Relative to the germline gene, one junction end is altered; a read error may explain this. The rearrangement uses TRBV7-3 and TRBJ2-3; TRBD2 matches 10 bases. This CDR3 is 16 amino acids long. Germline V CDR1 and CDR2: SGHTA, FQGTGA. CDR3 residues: CASSARAGGPTGTQYF. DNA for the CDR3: TGTGCCAGCAGCGCCAGAGCGGGGGGGCCTACAGGTACGCAGTATTTT.

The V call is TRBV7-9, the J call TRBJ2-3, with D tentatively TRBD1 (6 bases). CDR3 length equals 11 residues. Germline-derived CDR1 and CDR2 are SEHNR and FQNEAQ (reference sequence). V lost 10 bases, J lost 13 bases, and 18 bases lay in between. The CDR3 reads CAIIQGPEEYF. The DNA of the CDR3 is TGTGCCATTATACAGGGCCCCGAGGAGTATTTT. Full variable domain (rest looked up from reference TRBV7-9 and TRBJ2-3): DTGVSQNPRHKITKRGQNVTFRCDPISEHNRLYWYRQTLGQGPEFLTYFQNEAQLEKSRLLSDRFSAERPKGSFSTLEIQRTEQGDSAMYLCAIIQGPEEYFGPGTRLTVL.

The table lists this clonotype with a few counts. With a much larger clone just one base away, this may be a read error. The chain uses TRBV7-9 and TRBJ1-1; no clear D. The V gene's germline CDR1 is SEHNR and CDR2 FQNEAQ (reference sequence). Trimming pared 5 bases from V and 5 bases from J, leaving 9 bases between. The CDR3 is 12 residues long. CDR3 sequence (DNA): TGTGCCAGCAGCCACAGTGGGACTGAAGCTTTCTTT. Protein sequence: CASSHSGTEAFF.